Presented here are 8 T cell receptor beta chains from one specimen sequenced in a study of cytomegalovirus exposure and HLA in healthy donors. A multiplex PCR was run with 60 Vbeta primers and 13 Jbeta primers. Profiled with immunoSEQ multiplex PCR; TCRdb holds only in-frame clones, not every one. The table includes about 130,000 clones, 80% detected once. The sample was PBMCs. The receptors were gathered from a woman aged 35 to 49 in good health and CMV-seronegative.

This chain uses TRBV29-1 with TRBJ1-5; 8 positions match TRBD1. The germline CDR1 and CDR2 sequences are SQVTM and ANQGSEA. The CDR3 is made up of 12 amino acids. V dropped 6 bases and J dropped 7; count of bases not matched to a gene: 5. The CDR3 region has the DNA TGCAGCGTCGGGACAGGAGGGCAGCCCCAGCATTTT. Its translation is CSVGTGGQPQHF.

The rearrangement joins TRBV7-9 to TRBJ2-2, with TRBD1 matching 9 bases. J gave up 6 bases and V 5 bases, and 10 bases lay outside the gene matches. The CDR3 runs to 16 residues. CDR1 and CDR2 (germline): SEHNR, FQNEAQ (reference sequence). CDR3 coding DNA: TGTGCCAGCAGCCCACCCGGGACAGGGAGTGCCGGGGAGCTGTTTTTT. It is translated as CASSPPGTGSAGELFF.

Note on this clone: Its ends do not fully match the called genes, so a read error is possible. The same CDR3 also results from other DNA sequences found in this sample. In nucleotides, the CDR3 is TGTGCTAGTGTCAAAACCTCACAGGGGAATCAACCCCAGCATTTT. Amino acid sequence: CASVKTSQGNQPQHF. The rearrangement links TRBV12-5 to TRBJ1-5; 7 positions match TRBD1. CDR1 is LGHNT and CDR2 is FRNRAP in the germline V gene. CDR3 length: 15 amino acids.

The chain uses TRBV5-1 and TRBJ2-7; 9 bases are shared with TRBD1. The CDR3 covers 15 residues. V lost 4 bases, J lost 5 bases, and 10 bases stayed unmatched. CDR1 SGHRS and CDR2 YFSETQ come from the germline V gene. The CDR3 DNA reads as TGCGCCAGCAGCGCCTGGGACAGGGCTTTAGACGAGCAGTACTTC. This sequence encodes CASSAWDRALDEQYF.

This chain connects TRBV5-1 to TRBJ1-1, with D possibly matching TRBD1 (5 bases). The CDR3 sequence is 12 residues long. Deletions cut 2 bases from V and 7 bases from J, with 9 bases between. Germline CDR1 SGHRS, CDR2 YFSETQ. The CDR3 DNA reads TGCGCCAGCAGCTTCGGGGGGAGTGAAGCTTTCTTT. The encoded protein is CASSFGGSEAFF. Together with reference TRBV5-1 and TRBJ1-1, the CDR3 gives the full variable domain: KAGVTQTPRYLIKTRGQQVTLSCSPISGHRSVSWYQQTPGQGLQFLFEYFSETQRNKGNFPGRFSGRQFSNSRSEMNVSTLELGDSALYLCASSFGGSEAFFGQGTRLTVV.

The rearrangement links TRBV9 to TRBJ1-1; 9 bases line up with TRBD1. The CDR3 covers 15 residues. The germline V gene encodes CDR1 SGDLS and CDR2 YYNGEE. The junction had 4 bases not matched to a gene; V was cut back by 3 bases and J by 1 base. CDR3: CASSAQGAPNTEAFF. Written as DNA, the CDR3 is TGTGCCAGCAGCGCACAGGGGGCTCCGAACACTGAAGCTTTCTTT.

V gene TRBV5-4 combines with J gene TRBJ2-3; 10 nucleotides line up with TRBD1. J was trimmed by 4 bases and V by 6 bases; bases with no gene match: 5. Looked up from germline, CDR1 is SGHNT and CDR2 is YYREEE (reference sequence). This CDR3 contains 14 residues. CDR3 nucleotides: TGTGCCAGCACCGGACAGGGGGAGGCAGATACGCAGTATTTT. This codes for CASTGQGEADTQYF.

This chain links TRBV7-2 with TRBJ2-7; 7 positions agree with TRBD1. Trimming removed 1 base from V and 4 bases from J; junction bases left unmatched: 7. The CDR3 totals 15 residues. Per germline, CDR1 SGHTA and CDR2 FQGNSA. Written as DNA, the CDR3 is TGTGCCAGCAGCTTAGGCAACAGGGGCCGGTACGAGCAGTACTTC. Its translation: CASSLGNRGRYEQYF.